The 19 T cell receptor beta chains below were found in one sample sequenced in a study of monozygotic twins with inflammatory bowel disease. Each CDR3 protein gets one entry in TCRdb, which reprocessed the 5' RACE reads and gives no DNA. The repertoire table contains roughly 150,000 distinct CDR3 sequences. The sequencing sample was made of blood. The receptor source for this set is a human donor with ulcerative colitis or Crohn's disease, or a healthy co-twin of an affected twin (not recorded which).

This chain uses TRBV10-1 with TRBJ2-7; TCRdb outputs TRBD1, but without DNA this stays unchecked. Germline CDR1 is WNHNN and CDR2 is SYGVQD (reference sequence). The CDR3 is 13 residues long. CDR3 protein: CASSTGGLYEQYF.

The V and J genes are TRBV25-1 and TRBJ2-1; TCRdb's D gene call, TRBD2, goes unchecked for lack of DNA. The CDR3 totals 16 residues. The germline gives CDR1 MGHDK, CDR2 SYGVNS. Here the CDR3 reads CASSELGAGGKDEQFF.

The rearrangement uses TRBV18 and TRBJ2-1; there is no DNA to check the TCRdb D call of TRBD1. The CDR3 has 13 amino acids. Germline V lookup: CDR1 KGHSH, CDR2 LQKENI. Here the CDR3 reads CASSLGGKNEQFF.

The rearrangement uses TRBV9 and TRBJ2-5; TCRdb returns TRBD2, unconfirmable since there is no DNA. Germline V CDR1 and CDR2: SGDLS, YYNGEE. This CDR3 region has 16 residues. The CDR3 protein is CASSYGASGIRETQYF.

J is TRBJ1-5 and V is TRBV18; with no DNA, the TCRdb D assignment of TRBD1 cannot be verified. Germline CDR1 KGHSH, CDR2 LQKENI. CDR3 length equals 13 residues. The CDR3 region is CASSQGINQPQHF.

The CDR3 sequence: CASSLLAVKETQYF. The chain carries TRBV5-1 and TRBJ2-5; TCRdb returns TRBD2, unconfirmable since there is no DNA. Germline CDR1 reads SGHRS; CDR2 reads YFSETQ. The length of the CDR3 is 14 residues.

This sequence joins TRBV29-1 and TRBJ2-2; TCRdb proposes TRBD1, but this gene call is untestable without DNA. The CDR3 is made up of 14 amino acids. CDR1 SQVTM and CDR2 ANQGSEA come from the germline V gene. The CDR3 region is CSVKGQVNTGELFF.

The V and J genes are TRBV3-1 and TRBJ1-1; no DNA is available, so the TRBD1 call from TCRdb remains unchecked. The CDR3 sequence is 14 residues long. Germline V gene data show CDR1 as LGHDT and CDR2 as YNNKEL (reference sequence). The CDR3 spells CASSPTGGVTEAFF.

The J gene is TRBJ2-7, the V gene TRBV13; TCRdb names TRBD1, which stays unverified in the absence of DNA. There are 15 residues in the CDR3. Looked up from germline, CDR1 is PRHDT and CDR2 is FYEKMQ (reference sequence). The CDR3 reads CASSLKPTGEFEQYF.

This rearrangement joins TRBV3-1 to TRBJ1-2; no DNA is available, so the TRBD1 call from TCRdb remains unchecked. CDR1 is LGHDT, CDR2 YNNKEL, per germline (reference sequence). The CDR3 spans 14 residues. The CDR3 protein is CASSRQGINYGYTF.

The chain uses TRBV27 and TRBJ2-1; TCRdb selects TRBD2, and the lack of DNA leaves this call unchecked. The germline V gene has CDR1 MNHEY and CDR2 SMNVEV (reference sequence). There are 17 residues in the CDR3. The CDR3 sequence is CASSSWTSGEMGNEQFF.

The chain is built from TRBV28 and TRBJ1-3. CDR1 is MDHEN and CDR2 is SYDVKM in the germline V gene. The CDR3 sequence is 12 residues long. The CDR3 reads CASRLQGNTIYF.

The rearrangement uses TRBV29-1 and TRBJ2-1; TCRdb gives TRBD1 as the D gene, but with no DNA this cannot be confirmed. In germline, CDR1 is SQVTM, CDR2 ANQGSEA. This CDR3 is built from 14 residues. The CDR3 here is CSVQAGPSYNEQFF.

The chain uses TRBV10-3 and TRBJ2-1; absent DNA, TCRdb's TRBD2 call cannot be checked. Germline V gene data show CDR1 as ENHRY and CDR2 as SYGVKD. This CDR3 is 15 amino acids long. CDR3 loop: CAIGELAGGYNEQFF.

This chain connects TRBV11-3 to TRBJ2-1; TCRdb indicates TRBD2, and absent DNA this call remains unverified. There are 17 residues in the CDR3. CDR1 is SGHNT and CDR2 is YENEEA in the germline V gene. Here the CDR3 reads CASSHYSGGASYNEQFF.

The rearrangement uses TRBV9 and TRBJ2-5; TCRdb's D call, TRBD1, is unchecked because there is no DNA. The CDR3 covers 16 residues. CDR1 is SGDLS and CDR2 is YYNGEE in the germline V gene. CDR3 in amino acids: CASSVGVGGAVETQYF.

CDR3 loop: CASTRLGGLLSYEQYF. The genes are TRBV28 and TRBJ2-7; the D gene TCRdb calls, TRBD1, cannot be checked with no DNA. This CDR3 contains 16 residues. CDR1 and CDR2 from the germline V gene are MDHEN and SYDVKM.

This chain joins TRBV5-4 and TRBJ1-4; no DNA is available, so the TRBD1 call from TCRdb remains unchecked. CDR3 length: 15 residues. Germline CDR1 reads SGHNT; CDR2 reads YYREEE (reference sequence). CDR3 amino acids: CASSLPGQGNEKLFF.

The chain combines TRBV20-1 with TRBJ1-5; the TCRdb call, TRBD1, lacks DNA for checking. CDR1 DFQATT and CDR2 SNEGSKA come from the germline V gene (reference sequence). The CDR3 sequence is 16 residues long. CDR3 region: CSARDLNRGWVQPQHF.